The clone carrying this TCR beta chain was seen more than once but under ten times. These data come from a study of T cell responses to AZD1222 COVID-19 vaccine. Trimming removed 7 bases at V and 5 bases at J, with 11 bases between. This CDR3 is built from 13 residues. Germline V CDR1 and CDR2: LNHDA, SQIVND (reference sequence). Sequencing was performed with immunoSEQ multiplex PCR; in TCRdb, only in-frame clones are kept and a portion is missing. The sample carries approximately 100,000 clones, approximately 91% recorded once. The clonotype comes from an adult in good health. The V call is TRBV19, the J call TRBJ2-2; no clear D. The starting material was peripheral blood, obtained on day 0 of AZD1222 vaccination. The CDR3 coding sequence is TGTGCCAGTAAACCAATGGGTACCGGGGAGCTGTTTTTT. This translates into CASKPMGTGELFF.